This T cell receptor beta chain derives from a study of molecular identifiers for immune sequencing clone quantification. General study results and limits: In naive cells, clones above 20 RNA copies held under 1% of molecules, whereas in effector cells they held over 99%.

One entry per CDR3 protein, called by TCRdb with MiXCR from the PCR reads. The sample includes fewer than 45,000 distinct CDR3 sequences, less than 20% of them seen just once. At least ten counts were recorded for this clonotype. Its antigen is currently unknown. CDR3 length: 15 amino acids. Germline V gene lookup returns CDR1 SGHTA and CDR2 FQGNSA. The germline V and J ends were trimmed by 6 bases and 6 bases, with 17 bases remaining between them. This sequence was found in a human donor in good health. Some libraries in this study had Jurkat cell RNA spiked in. Source material: naive CD8+ T cells from blood, with Jurkat cell RNA spiked in. The subset: FACS-sorted CD8+CD4-CCR7+CD45RA+ naive T cells. V and J are TRBV7-2 and TRBJ2-2; the D gene is possibly TRBD1 (6 bases). The CDR3 is CASSYLGASSGELFF. CDR3 sequence (DNA): TGTGCCAGCAGTTATTTGGGGGCGTCGTCCGGGGAGCTGTTTTTT. Based on the CDR3 plus reference TRBV7-2 and TRBJ2-2, the full variable domain is GAGVSQSPSNKVTEKGKDVELRCDPISGHTALYWYRQSLGQGLEFLIYFQGNSAPDKSGLPSDRFSAERTGGSVSTLTIQRTQQEDSAVYLCASSYLGASSGELFFGEGSRLTVL.